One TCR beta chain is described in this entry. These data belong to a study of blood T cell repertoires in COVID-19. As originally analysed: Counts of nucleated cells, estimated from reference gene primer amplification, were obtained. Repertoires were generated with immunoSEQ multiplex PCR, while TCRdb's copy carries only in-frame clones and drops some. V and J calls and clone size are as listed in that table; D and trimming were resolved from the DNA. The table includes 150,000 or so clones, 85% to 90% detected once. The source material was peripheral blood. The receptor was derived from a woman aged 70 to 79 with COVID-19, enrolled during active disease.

CDR3 amino acids: CASSSGTGGSYEQYF. In DNA, the CDR3 is TGTGCCAGTAGTAGCGGGACCGGGGGGAGCTACGAGCAGTACTTC. This chain joins TRBV19 and TRBJ2-7; TRBD2 matches at 7 bases. This CDR3 contains 15 residues. Germline CDR1 LNHDA, CDR2 SQIVND (reference sequence). V was pared by 4 bases and J by 3 bases, with 9 bases of the junction left unmatched.